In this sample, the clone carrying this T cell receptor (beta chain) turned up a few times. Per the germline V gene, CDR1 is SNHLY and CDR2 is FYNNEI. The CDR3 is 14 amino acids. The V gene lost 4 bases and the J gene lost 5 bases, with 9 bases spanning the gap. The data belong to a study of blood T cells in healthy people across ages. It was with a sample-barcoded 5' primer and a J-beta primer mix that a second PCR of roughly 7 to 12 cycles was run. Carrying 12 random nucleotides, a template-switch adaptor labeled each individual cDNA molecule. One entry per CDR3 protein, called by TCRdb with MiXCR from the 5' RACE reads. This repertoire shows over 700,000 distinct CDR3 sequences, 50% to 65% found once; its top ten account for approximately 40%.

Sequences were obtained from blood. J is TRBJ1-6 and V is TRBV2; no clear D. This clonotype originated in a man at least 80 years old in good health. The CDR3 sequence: CASSAVTNNSPLHF. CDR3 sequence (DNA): TGTGCCAGCAGTGCGGTGACAAATAATTCACCCCTCCACTTT.